This note documents a single T cell receptor (beta chain) sequence. Seattle researchers signed up patients amid active infection and tracked them longitudinally. V shed 3 bases and J 2 bases; nucleotides not matched to a gene: 5. Looked up from germline, CDR1 is SGHRS and CDR2 is YFSETQ. This CDR3 spans 16 amino acids. Clones were read by immunoSEQ multiplex PCR, and TCRdb kept only the in-frame ones, dropping some. The sample lists about 210,000 clones, around 86% occurring once. This sample was included in a study of blood T cell repertoires in COVID-19. For the study at large: The United States, Italy and Spain were the sources of the acute and convalescent COVID-19 samples. In each case, the material was cDNA or gDNA derived from T cells, B-cell-depleted T cells, or PBMCs.

The chain recombines TRBV5-1 with TRBJ2-1; 10 positions match TRBD1. Sequenced input: peripheral blood. This clonotype was obtained from a woman aged 65 to 85 with COVID-19, enrolled during active disease. CDR3 DNA: TGCGCCAGCAGCTCCTCCGGGACAGGGGCCTACAATGAGCAGTTCTTC. Amino acid sequence: CASSSSGTGAYNEQFF.